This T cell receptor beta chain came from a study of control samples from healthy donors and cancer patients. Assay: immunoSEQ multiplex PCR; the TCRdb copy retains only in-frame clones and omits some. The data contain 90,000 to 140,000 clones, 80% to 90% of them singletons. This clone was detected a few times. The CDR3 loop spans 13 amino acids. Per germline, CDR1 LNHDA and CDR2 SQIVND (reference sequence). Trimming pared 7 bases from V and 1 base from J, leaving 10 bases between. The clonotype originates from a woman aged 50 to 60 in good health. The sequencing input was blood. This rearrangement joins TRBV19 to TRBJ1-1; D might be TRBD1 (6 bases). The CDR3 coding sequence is TGTGCCAGTACCACGACAGGGAACACTGAAGCTTTCTTT. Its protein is CASTTTGNTEAFF.